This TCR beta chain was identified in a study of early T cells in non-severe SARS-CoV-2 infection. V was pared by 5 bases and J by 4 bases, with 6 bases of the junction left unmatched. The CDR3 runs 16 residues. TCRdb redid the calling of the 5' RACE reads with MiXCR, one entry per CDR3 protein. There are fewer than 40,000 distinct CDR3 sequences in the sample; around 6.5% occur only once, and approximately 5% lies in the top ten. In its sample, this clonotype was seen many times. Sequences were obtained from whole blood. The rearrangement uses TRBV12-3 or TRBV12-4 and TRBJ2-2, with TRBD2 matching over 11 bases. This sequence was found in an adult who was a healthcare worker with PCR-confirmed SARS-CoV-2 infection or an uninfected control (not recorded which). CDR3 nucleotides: TGTGCCAGCAGTCCATTAGCGGGAGGGATCACCGGGGAGCTGTTTTTT. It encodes CASSPLAGGITGELFF.